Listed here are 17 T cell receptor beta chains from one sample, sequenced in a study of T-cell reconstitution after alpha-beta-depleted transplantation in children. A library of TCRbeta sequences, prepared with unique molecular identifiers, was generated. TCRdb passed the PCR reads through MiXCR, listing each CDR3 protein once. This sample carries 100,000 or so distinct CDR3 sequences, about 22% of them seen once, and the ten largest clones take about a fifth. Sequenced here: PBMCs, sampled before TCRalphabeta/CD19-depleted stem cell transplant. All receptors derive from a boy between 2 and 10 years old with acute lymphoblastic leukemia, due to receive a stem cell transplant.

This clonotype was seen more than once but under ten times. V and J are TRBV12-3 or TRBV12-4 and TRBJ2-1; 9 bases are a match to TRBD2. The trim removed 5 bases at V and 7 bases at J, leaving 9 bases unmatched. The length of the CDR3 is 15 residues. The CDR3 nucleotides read TGTGCCAGCAGTCAACTAGCGGGTCGTACGAATGAGCAGTTCTTC. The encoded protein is CASSQLAGRTNEQFF.

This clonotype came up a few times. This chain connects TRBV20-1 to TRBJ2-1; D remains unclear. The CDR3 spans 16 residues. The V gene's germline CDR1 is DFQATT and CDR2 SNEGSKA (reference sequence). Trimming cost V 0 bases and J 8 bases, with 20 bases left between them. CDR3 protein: CSARDRSAAVGDEQFF. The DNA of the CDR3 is TGCAGTGCTAGAGATCGGTCGGCGGCCGTGGGCGATGAGCAGTTCTTC.

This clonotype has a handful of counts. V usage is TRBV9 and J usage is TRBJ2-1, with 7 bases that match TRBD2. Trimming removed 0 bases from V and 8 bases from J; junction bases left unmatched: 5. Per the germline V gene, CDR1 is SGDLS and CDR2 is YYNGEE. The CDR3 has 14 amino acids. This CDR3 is CASSVGAGDHEQFF. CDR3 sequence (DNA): TGTGCCAGCAGCGTAGGGGCGGGAGATCATGAGCAGTTCTTC.

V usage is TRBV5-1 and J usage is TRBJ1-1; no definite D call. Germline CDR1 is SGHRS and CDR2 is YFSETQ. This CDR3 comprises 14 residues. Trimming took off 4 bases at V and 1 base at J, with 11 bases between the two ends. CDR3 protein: CASSRTRGNTEAFF. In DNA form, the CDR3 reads TGCGCCAGCAGCCGAACCCGAGGGAACACTGAAGCTTTCTTT. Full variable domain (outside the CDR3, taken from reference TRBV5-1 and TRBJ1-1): KAGVTQTPRYLIKTRGQQVTLSCSPISGHRSVSWYQQTPGQGLQFLFEYFSETQRNKGNFPGRFSGRQFSNSRSEMNVSTLELGDSALYLCASSRTRGNTEAFFGQGTRLTVV.

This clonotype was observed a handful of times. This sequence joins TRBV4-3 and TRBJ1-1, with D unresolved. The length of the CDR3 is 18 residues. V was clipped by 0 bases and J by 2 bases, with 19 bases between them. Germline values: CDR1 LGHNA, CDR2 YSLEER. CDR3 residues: CASSQDLPRLGANTEAFF. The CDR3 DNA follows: TGCGCCAGCAGCCAAGATCTTCCCCGTCTGGGAGCTAACACTGAAGCTTTCTTT.

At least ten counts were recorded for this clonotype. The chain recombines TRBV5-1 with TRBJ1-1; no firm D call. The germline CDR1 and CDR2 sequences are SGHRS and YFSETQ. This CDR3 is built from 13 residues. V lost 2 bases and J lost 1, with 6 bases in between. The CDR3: CASSFGPNTEAFF. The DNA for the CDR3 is TGCGCCAGCAGCTTCGGACCGAACACTGAAGCTTTCTTT.

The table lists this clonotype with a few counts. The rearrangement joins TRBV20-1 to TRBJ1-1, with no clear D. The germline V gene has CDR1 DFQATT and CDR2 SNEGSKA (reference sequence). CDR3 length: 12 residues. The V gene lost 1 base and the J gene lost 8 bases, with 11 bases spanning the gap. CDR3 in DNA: TGCAGTGCTAGAGGGGCACCCAGCGAAGCTTTCTTT. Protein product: CSARGAPSEAFF.

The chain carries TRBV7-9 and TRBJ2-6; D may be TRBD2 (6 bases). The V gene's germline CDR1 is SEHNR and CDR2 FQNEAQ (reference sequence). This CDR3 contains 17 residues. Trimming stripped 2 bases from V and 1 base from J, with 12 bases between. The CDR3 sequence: CASSLSTGGSGANVLTF. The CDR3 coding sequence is TGTGCCAGCAGCTTATCAACTGGAGGGTCTGGGGCCAACGTCCTGACTTTC.

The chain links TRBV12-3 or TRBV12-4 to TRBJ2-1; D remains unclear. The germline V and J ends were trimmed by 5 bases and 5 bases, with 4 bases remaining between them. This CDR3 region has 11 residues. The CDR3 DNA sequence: TGTGCCAGCAGTCCCGACAATGAGCAGTTCTTC. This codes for CASSPDNEQFF.

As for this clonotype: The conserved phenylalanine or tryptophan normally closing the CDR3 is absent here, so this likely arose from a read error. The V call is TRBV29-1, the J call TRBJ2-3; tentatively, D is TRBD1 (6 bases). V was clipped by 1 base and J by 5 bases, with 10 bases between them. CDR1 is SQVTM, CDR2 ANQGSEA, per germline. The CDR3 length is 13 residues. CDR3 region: CSVEVGAGDTQYS. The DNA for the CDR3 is TGCAGCGTTGAAGTGGGGGCGGGAGATACGCAGTATTCT.

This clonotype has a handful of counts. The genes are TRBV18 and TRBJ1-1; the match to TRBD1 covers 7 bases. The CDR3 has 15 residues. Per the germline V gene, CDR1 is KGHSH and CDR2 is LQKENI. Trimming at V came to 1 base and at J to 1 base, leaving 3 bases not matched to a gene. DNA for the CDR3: TGTGCCAGCTCACCACGGGACAGACCGAACACTGAAGCTTTCTTT. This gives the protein CASSPRDRPNTEAFF.

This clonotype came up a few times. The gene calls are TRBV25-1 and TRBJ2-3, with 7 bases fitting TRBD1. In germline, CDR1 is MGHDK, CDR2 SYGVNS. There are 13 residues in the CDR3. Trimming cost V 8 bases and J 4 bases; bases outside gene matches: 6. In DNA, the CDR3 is TGTGCCAGCGGGGGACAGTTCCCAGATACGCAGTATTTT. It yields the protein CASGGQFPDTQYF.

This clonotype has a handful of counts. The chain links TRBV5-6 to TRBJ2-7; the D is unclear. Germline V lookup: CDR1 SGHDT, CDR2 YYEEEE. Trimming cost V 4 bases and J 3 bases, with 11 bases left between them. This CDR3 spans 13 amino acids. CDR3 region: CASSPGPYYEQYF. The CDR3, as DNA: TGTGCCAGCAGCCCCGGCCCTTACTACGAGCAGTACTTC. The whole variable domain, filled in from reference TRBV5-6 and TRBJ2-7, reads DAGVTQSPTHLIKTRGQQVTLRCSPKSGHDTVSWYQQALGQGPQFIFQYYEEEERQRGNFPDRFSGHQFPNYSSELNVNALLLGDSALYLCASSPGPYYEQYFGPGTRLTVT.

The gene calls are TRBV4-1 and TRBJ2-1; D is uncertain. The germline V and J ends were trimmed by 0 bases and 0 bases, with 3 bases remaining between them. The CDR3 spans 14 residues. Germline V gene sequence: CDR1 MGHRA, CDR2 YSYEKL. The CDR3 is CASSQEISYNEQFF. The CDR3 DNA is TGCGCCAGCAGCCAAGAAATCTCCTACAATGAGCAGTTCTTC.

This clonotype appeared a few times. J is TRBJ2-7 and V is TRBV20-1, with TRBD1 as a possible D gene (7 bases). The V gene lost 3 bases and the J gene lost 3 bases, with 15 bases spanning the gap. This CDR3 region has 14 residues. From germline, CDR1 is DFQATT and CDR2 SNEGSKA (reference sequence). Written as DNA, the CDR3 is TGCAGTGCTAGCACCCAGGGGGGCGGCTACGAGCAGTACTTC. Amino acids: CSASTQGGGYEQYF.

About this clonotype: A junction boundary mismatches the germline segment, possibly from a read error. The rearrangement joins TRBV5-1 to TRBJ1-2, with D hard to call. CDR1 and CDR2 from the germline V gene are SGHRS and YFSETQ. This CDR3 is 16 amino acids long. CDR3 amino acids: CASCLGSAPRDYGYTF. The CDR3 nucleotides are TGCGCCAGCTGCTTGGGGTCGGCTCCCCGGGACTATGGCTACACCTTC.

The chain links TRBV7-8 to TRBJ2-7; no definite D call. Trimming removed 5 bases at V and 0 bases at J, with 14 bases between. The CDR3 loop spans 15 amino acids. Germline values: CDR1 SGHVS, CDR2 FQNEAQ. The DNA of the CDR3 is TGTGCCAGCAGCGAGGAACACCAGAGCTCCTACGAGCAGTACTTC. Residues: CASSEEHQSSYEQYF.